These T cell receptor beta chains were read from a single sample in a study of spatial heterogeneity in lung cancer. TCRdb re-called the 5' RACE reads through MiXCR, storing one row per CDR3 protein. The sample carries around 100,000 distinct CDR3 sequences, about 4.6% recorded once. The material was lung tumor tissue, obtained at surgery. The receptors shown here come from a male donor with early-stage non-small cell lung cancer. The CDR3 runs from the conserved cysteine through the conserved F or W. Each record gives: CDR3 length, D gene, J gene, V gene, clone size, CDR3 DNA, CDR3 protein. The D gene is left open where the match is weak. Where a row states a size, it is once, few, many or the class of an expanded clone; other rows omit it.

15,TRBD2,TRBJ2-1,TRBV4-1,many,TGCGCCAGCAGCCAAGGGACTAGCGACTACAATGAGCAGTTCTTC,CASSQGTSDYNEQFF
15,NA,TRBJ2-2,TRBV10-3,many,TGTGCCAATTCCCCAGGCGGGGAGGACACCGGGGAGCTGTTTTTT,CANSPGGEDTGELFF
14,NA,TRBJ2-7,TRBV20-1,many,TGCAGTGCTAGTACACGGGCTATCTCCTACGAGCAGTACTTC,CSASTRAISYEQYF
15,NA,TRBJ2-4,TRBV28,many,TGTGCCAGCAAGGTTTCAACCTTAGCCAAAAACATTCAGTACTTC,CASKVSTLAKNIQYF
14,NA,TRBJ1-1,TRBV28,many,TGTGCCAGCAGTTTATTAAGGGGAGGCCTTGAAGCTTTCTTT,CASSLLRGGLEAFF
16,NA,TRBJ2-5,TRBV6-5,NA,TGTGCCAGCAGTCTCCGAGGACCGCGTTGGGGGGAGACCCAGTACTTC,CASSLRGPRWGETQYF
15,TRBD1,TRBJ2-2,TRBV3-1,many,TGTGCCAGCAGCCGGGGACAGGGGAACACCGGGGAGCTGTTTTTT,CASSRGQGNTGELFF
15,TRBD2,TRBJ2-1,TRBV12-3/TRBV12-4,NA,TGTGCCAGCACCATAACTAGCGGGAGTTTCGTTGAGCAGTTCTTC,CASTITSGSFVEQFF
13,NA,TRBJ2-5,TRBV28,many,TGTGCCAGCAGCCGCGGACAGCCCGGGGCCCAGTACTTC,CASSRGQPGAQYF
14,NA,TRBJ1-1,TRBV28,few,TGTGCCAGCAGTTTGGGGCCCCGGAACACTGAAGCTTTCTTT,CASSLGPRNTEAFF
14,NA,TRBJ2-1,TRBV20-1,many,TGCAGTGCTAGGGCGGACAGCGGCCCTGGTGGTAAGTTCTTC,CSARADSGPGGKFF
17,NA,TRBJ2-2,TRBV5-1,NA,TGCGCCAGCAGCTTGGTCGCTCCGGGATCTGCCTCCGGGGAGCTGTTTTTT,CASSLVAPGSASGELFF
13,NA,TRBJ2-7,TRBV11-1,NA,TGTGCCAGCAGCCCCCTCGGGGTTCCCGAGCAGAACTTC,CASSPLGVPEQNF
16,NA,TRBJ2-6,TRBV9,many,TGTGCCAGCAGCGTAGACTCGGACTCTGGGGCCAACGTCCTGACTTTC,CASSVDSDSGANVLTF
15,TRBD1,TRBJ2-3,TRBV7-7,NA,TGTGCCAGCAGCAAGGGACAGGGTGAGGGAGATACGCAGTATTTT,CASSKGQGEGDTQYF
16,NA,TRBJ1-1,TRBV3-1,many,TGTGCCAGCAGCCAAGATCGGGCCTTAGTTTGGCCTGAAGCTTTCTTT,CASSQDRALVWPEAFF
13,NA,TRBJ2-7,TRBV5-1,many,TGCGCCAGCAGTGACCTATCTACTGACGAGCAGTACTTC,CASSDLSTDEQYF
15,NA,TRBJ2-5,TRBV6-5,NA,TGTGCCAGCAGTTCCGGCTTTGGGGGCCTGGCGGCCCAGTACTTC,CASSSGFGGLAAQYF
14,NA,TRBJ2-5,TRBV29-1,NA,TGCAGCGCCCCACTAGGCCCCCTACAAGAGACCCAGTACTTC,CSAPLGPLQETQYF
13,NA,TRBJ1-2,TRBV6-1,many,TGTGCCAGCAGTGAAGATCGGTCTGGGGGCTACACCTTC,CASSEDRSGGYTF
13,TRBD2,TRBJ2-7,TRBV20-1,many,TGCAGTGCTAGCCTACTAGCGGGAGGTGAGCAGTACTTC,CSASLLAGGEQYF
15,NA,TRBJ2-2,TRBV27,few,TGTGCCAGCAGTTTATTGTCACCCAACACCGGGGAGCTGTTTTTT,CASSLLSPNTGELFF
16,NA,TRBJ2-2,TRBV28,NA,TGTGCCAGCAGTCCACCAGAAGGATCCGACACCGGGGAGCTGTTTTTT,CASSPPEGSDTGELFF
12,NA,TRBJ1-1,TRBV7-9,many,TGTGCCAGCAGCTTCTCAGAGACTGAAGCTTTCTTT,CASSFSETEAFF
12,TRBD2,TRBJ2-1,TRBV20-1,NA,TGCAGTGCCAAGCGGGACTACAATGAGCAGTTCTTC,CSAKRDYNEQFF
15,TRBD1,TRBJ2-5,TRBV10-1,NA,TGCGCCAGCAGTGAGTCTGGGACAGGGGAAGAGACCCAGTACTTC,CASSESGTGEETQYF
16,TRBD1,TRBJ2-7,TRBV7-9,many,TGTGCCAGCAGCTCGATATGGGGACAGGGGAACTACGAGCAGTACTTC,CASSSIWGQGNYEQYF
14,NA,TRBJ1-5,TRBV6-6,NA,TGTGCCAGCCGTGGGGGACATAGCAATCAGCCCCAGCATTTT,CASRGGHSNQPQHF
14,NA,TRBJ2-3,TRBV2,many,TGTGCCAGCAGTCTTGGTCCGAACACAGATACGCAGTATTTT,CASSLGPNTDTQYF
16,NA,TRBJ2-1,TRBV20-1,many,TGCAGTCTTATGGGGGGTATAAGGTCGACCTCCAATGAGCAGTTCTTC,CSLMGGIRSTSNEQFF
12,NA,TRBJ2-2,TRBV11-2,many,TGTGCCAGCAGCTTCAGACACGGGGAGCTGTTTTTT,CASSFRHGELFF
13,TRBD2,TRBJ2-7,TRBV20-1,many,TGCAGTGGAAATTCGGCGGGAGAATACGAGCAGTACTTC,CSGNSAGEYEQYF
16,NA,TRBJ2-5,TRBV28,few,TGTGCCAGCGATGGGCGGGAGCAAACCAGGGGGGAGACCCAGTACTTC,CASDGREQTRGETQYF
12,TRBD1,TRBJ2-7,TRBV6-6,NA,TGTGCCACCCTGGTAGGGGGCCGCGAGCAGTACTTC,CATLVGGREQYF
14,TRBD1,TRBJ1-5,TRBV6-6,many,TGTGCCAGCAGTGTTACAGGGGTCAGTCAGCCCCAGCATTTT,CASSVTGVSQPQHF
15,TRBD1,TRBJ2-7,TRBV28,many,TGTGCCAGCTGGGGAACCGGGACAGCAAAATACGAGCAGTACTTC,CASWGTGTAKYEQYF
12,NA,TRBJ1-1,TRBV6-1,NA,TGTGCCAGCAGTGTAGGGGTGGTTGAAGCTTTCTTT,CASSVGVVEAFF
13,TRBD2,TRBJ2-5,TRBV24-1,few,TGTGCCACCAGCGGGAGGGCCCGCGAGACCCAGTACTTC,CATSGRARETQYF
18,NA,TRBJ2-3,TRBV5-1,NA,TGCGCCAGCAGCCCCAGGAGGGCGCATCTAGACTCACCAGATACGCAGTATTTT,CASSPRRAHLDSPDTQYF
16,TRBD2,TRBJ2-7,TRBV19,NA,TGTGCCAGTAGTCCGACAAGGACTAGCGACTCCTACGAGCAGTACTTC,CASSPTRTSDSYEQYF
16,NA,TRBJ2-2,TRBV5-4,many,TGTGCCAGCAGCTTGTGGAGGGGGTTGAACACCGGGGAGCTGTTTTTT,CASSLWRGLNTGELFF
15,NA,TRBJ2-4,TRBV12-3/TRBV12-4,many,TGTGCCAGCAGTTTCCGCGGGATTACCAAAAACATTCAGTACTTC,CASSFRGITKNIQYF
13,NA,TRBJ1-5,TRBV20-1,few,TGCAGTGCTAGTGGAGGGGTACAACAGCCCCAGCATTTT,CSASGGVQQPQHF
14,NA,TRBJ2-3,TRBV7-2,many,TGTGCCAGCAGCTCTCGACTAGTTCAAGATACGCAGTATTTT,CASSSRLVQDTQYF
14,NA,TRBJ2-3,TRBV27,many,TGTGCCAGCAGTTTAAACTCCCTTCGGGATACGCAGTATTTT,CASSLNSLRDTQYF
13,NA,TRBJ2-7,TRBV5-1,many,TGCGCCAGCAGCTTGGGCGGCCCCTACGAGCAGTACTTC,CASSLGGPYEQYF
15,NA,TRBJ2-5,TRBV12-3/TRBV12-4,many,TGTGCCAGCAGTTTAGCGGGGGCAGTACAAGAGACCCAGTACTTC,CASSLAGAVQETQYF